The 21 T cell receptor beta chains in this list originate from one sample, sequenced in a study of blood T cell repertoires in COVID-19. Some clones are missing from TCRdb's copy, which holds only in-frame ones; the method was immunoSEQ multiplex PCR. The sample includes 200,000 or so clones, around four fifths of them seen just once. Material: peripheral blood. These receptors all stem from a man aged 30 to 39 with active or convalescent COVID-19.

The genes are TRBV7-9 and TRBJ2-7; 10 nucleotides match TRBD1. The CDR3 runs to 15 residues. CDR1 is SEHNR, CDR2 FQNEAQ, per germline (reference sequence). With 6 bases clipped from V and 6 bases from J, the junction kept 11 bases outside the gene matches. The CDR3 nucleotides read TGTGCCAGCAGACGCGGGACAGGGGTTGATGGCGAGCAGTACTTC. Its translation: CASRRGTGVDGEQYF.

The chain joins TRBV2 to TRBJ2-2; TRBD1 agrees at 11 bases. With 5 bases clipped from V and 6 bases from J, the junction kept 8 bases outside the gene matches. Per the germline V gene, CDR1 is SNHLY and CDR2 is FYNNEI. The CDR3 runs 16 residues. CDR3 protein: CASSTQDRGRPGELFF. The CDR3 coding sequence is TGTGCCAGCAGTACCCAGGACAGGGGGCGCCCCGGGGAGCTGTTTTTT.

This rearrangement joins TRBV19 to TRBJ1-4; D might be TRBD1 (5 bases). Trimming removed 2 bases from V and 7 bases from J, with 14 bases in between. CDR1 is LNHDA, CDR2 SQIVND, per germline (reference sequence). The CDR3 spans 15 residues. CDR3 sequence: CASSIQARRGEKLFF. The CDR3 nucleotides are TGTGCCAGTAGTATACAGGCACGGAGGGGTGAAAAACTGTTTTTT.

This sequence joins TRBV7-8 and TRBJ2-5, with D uncertain. This CDR3 is built from 14 residues. V lost 1 base and J lost 1, with 7 bases in between. Germline V gene lookup returns CDR1 SGHVS and CDR2 FQNEAQ. The CDR3 protein is CASSLGTAQETQYF. The CDR3 nucleotides read TGTGCCAGCAGCTTAGGCACAGCCCAAGAGACCCAGTACTTC.

V gene TRBV4-1 combines with J gene TRBJ2-5, with TRBD2 matching over 9 bases. Germline V gives CDR1 MGHRA, CDR2 YSYEKL. The V and J ends lost 4 bases and 1 base, in that order; junction bases with no gene match: 7. CDR3 length equals 16 residues. In DNA form, the CDR3 reads TGCGCCAGCAGCCCAGCCGGGACTAGCTTCCAAGAGACCCAGTACTTC. This sequence encodes CASSPAGTSFQETQYF.

The chain employs TRBV6-5 and TRBJ1-1; no definite D call. Looked up from germline, CDR1 is MNHEY and CDR2 is SVGAGI. V was clipped by 6 bases and J by 1 base, with 15 bases between them. The CDR3 spans 15 residues. The CDR3 DNA is TGTGCCAGCAGGCCTATCGTGACTCCGAACACTGAAGCTTTCTTT. It is translated as CASRPIVTPNTEAFF.

The chain uses TRBV19 and TRBJ1-4; D is possibly TRBD1 (6 bases). Germline CDR1 reads LNHDA; CDR2 reads SQIVND (reference sequence). With 5 bases removed from V and 7 bases from J, the gap between germline ends came to 17 bases. This CDR3 region has 15 residues. DNA of the CDR3: TGTGCCAGTAGTTCGGGCGGCGGGGGCTTTGAAAAACTGTTTTTT. Its translation is CASSSGGGGFEKLFF.

CDR3 sequence reads: CASSVDSSSWAGEQFF. CDR3 nucleotide sequence: TGTGCCAGCAGCGTCGATAGCAGTTCGTGGGCGGGTGAGCAGTTCTTC. The rearrangement links TRBV9 to TRBJ2-1; perhaps TRBD2 as D (5 bases). Trimming pared 2 bases from V and 9 bases from J, leaving 21 bases between. The CDR3 loop spans 16 amino acids. Germline assignment: CDR1 SGDLS and CDR2 YYNGEE.

The chain has TRBV6-5 and TRBJ2-1; 7 positions agree with TRBD1. CDR3 length: 15 amino acids. Germline CDR1 is MNHEY and CDR2 is SVGAGI. The V segment lost 3 bases and the J segment 2 bases; nucleotides outside the gene matches: 4. In nucleotides, the CDR3 is TGTGCCAGCAGTTATCAGGGGGTTACCTACAATGAGCAGTTCTTC. It yields the protein CASSYQGVTYNEQFF.

J is TRBJ2-5 and V is TRBV27, with D perhaps matching TRBD1 (5 bases). The CDR3 covers 15 residues. Trimming stripped 2 bases from V and 2 bases from J, with 12 bases between. Germline CDR1 is MNHEY and CDR2 is SMNVEV (reference sequence). Here the CDR3 reads CASSLRVRDQETQYF. DNA for the CDR3: TGTGCCAGCAGTTTAAGGGTCAGGGATCAAGAGACCCAGTACTTC.

This clone was detected a few times. The rearrangement joins TRBV7-9 to TRBJ1-6; unclear D gene. In germline, CDR1 is SEHNR, CDR2 FQNEAQ (reference sequence). The germline V and J ends were trimmed by 5 bases and 8 bases, with 16 bases remaining between them. The CDR3 spans 15 residues. In DNA, the CDR3 is TGTGCCAGCAGCCTCATAAGACTGGTTGATTCACCCCTCCACTTT. It yields the protein CASSLIRLVDSPLHF.

This clone is judged medium-sized (0.01 to 0.1%). This chain links TRBV11-3 with TRBJ1-1, with a tentative D call TRBD1 (6 bases). The CDR3 loop spans 13 amino acids. Germline assignment: CDR1 SGHNT and CDR2 YENEEA. The germline V and J ends were trimmed by 4 bases and 4 bases, with 10 bases remaining between them. The CDR3 coding sequence is TGTGCCAGCAGCTGGCAGGGGTCCACTGAAGCTTTCTTT. Its protein product is CASSWQGSTEAFF.

The rearrangement uses TRBV9 and TRBJ2-7; 10 positions agree with TRBD2. The ends lost 2 bases at V and 5 bases at J; junction bases unmatched: 22. Per the germline V gene, CDR1 is SGDLS and CDR2 is YYNGEE. The CDR3 is 20 amino acids. This CDR3 is CASSVAGGRQSGGARDEQYV. The CDR3, as DNA: TGTGCCAGCAGCGTCGCCGGGGGACGGCAGAGCGGGGGGGCTAGGGACGAGCAGTACGTC.

This rearrangement joins TRBV19 to TRBJ1-3, with 9 bases identical to TRBD1. With V trimmed by 5 bases and J by 3 bases, 8 bases remained unmatched. This CDR3 has 16 amino acids. Germline lookup yields CDR1 LNHDA and CDR2 SQIVND (reference sequence). CDR3 sequence: CASSPKQGASGNTIYF. The CDR3 DNA follows: TGTGCCAGTAGTCCGAAACAGGGGGCAAGTGGAAACACCATATATTTT.

This chain joins TRBV29-1 and TRBJ1-2; D call uncertain. Per the germline V gene, CDR1 is SQVTM and CDR2 is ANQGSEA. The ends were cut back, 4 bases at V and 4 bases at J, with 10 bases in the middle. This CDR3 comprises 12 residues. The CDR3 loop reads CSVVQESYGYTF. DNA for the CDR3: TGCAGCGTTGTTCAGGAAAGCTATGGCTACACCTTC.

The V call is TRBV28, the J call TRBJ1-4, with D possibly TRBD1 on 5 matching bases. The CDR3 has 14 amino acids. The V end lost 5 bases, the J end lost 6 bases, and 13 bases lay between the germline ends. Germline loops: CDR1 MDHEN, CDR2 SYDVKM. DNA of the CDR3: TGTGCCAGCAGTGACGGGACTCGGGATGAAAAACTGTTTTTT. Amino acids: CASSDGTRDEKLFF.

The chain links TRBV6-5 to TRBJ1-2; 9 nucleotides line up with TRBD1. The CDR3 totals 15 residues. V trimming: 4 bases; J trimming: 8 bases; junction bases outside the gene matches: 11. Germline CDR1 reads MNHEY; CDR2 reads SVGAGI. In DNA, the CDR3 is TGTGCCAGCAGTTTCACGGGACAGGGAACCGTCGGCTACACCTTC. It translates to CASSFTGQGTVGYTF.

The rearrangement uses TRBV5-1 and TRBJ2-3; D might be TRBD2 (6 bases). Looked up from germline, CDR1 is SGHRS and CDR2 is YFSETQ. V was pared by 0 bases and J by 3 bases, with 8 bases between. There are 14 residues in the CDR3. Here the CDR3 reads CASSLVRGTDTQYF. CDR3 nucleotides: TGCGCCAGCAGCTTGGTCCGGGGGACAGATACGCAGTATTTT.

The gene calls are TRBV18 and TRBJ1-2; 9 nucleotides agree with TRBD1. Germline V gene sequence: CDR1 KGHSH, CDR2 LQKENI. The CDR3 contains 14 residues. Unmatched junction bases numbered 4, after V lost 2 bases and J lost 6 bases. In DNA, the CDR3 is TGTGCCAGCTCACCAAGGGACAGGGATCATGGCTACACCTTC. Protein product: CASSPRDRDHGYTF.

The chain uses TRBV5-1 and TRBJ1-2, with 7 bases aligning to TRBD1. Germline V gene data show CDR1 as SGHRS and CDR2 as YFSETQ. This CDR3 is built from 16 residues. The J segment lost 8 bases and the V segment lost 0 bases, leaving 13 bases of the junction unmatched. This CDR3 reads CASSLAVVTGEGGYTF. As DNA, the CDR3 is TGCGCCAGCAGCTTGGCCGTGGTTACAGGGGAAGGCGGCTACACCTTC.

The V gene is TRBV5-1, the J gene TRBJ2-6; 7 bases fit TRBD1. Per germline, CDR1 SGHRS and CDR2 YFSETQ. V lost 3 bases, J lost 3 bases, and 3 bases stayed unmatched. The CDR3 sequence is 15 residues long. The CDR3 spells CASSSTGDGANVLTF. CDR3 nucleotides: TGCGCCAGCAGCTCTACAGGGGATGGGGCCAACGTCCTGACTTTC.